This T cell receptor beta chain derives from a study of blood T cell repertoires in COVID-19. Sequencing used immunoSEQ multiplex PCR; TCRdb keeps in-frame clones, though not all of them. The table records a few hundred thousand clones, roughly 87% of them present only once. CDR1 is MNHEY and CDR2 is SMNVEV in the germline V gene (reference sequence). This CDR3 is built from 12 residues. The V and J ends lost 2 bases and 8 bases respectively, with 9 bases between them. V is TRBV27 and J is TRBJ1-1; D is ambiguous. Sequencing used peripheral blood. This TCR derives from a man aged 18-30 years with active or convalescent COVID-19. CDR3 coding DNA: TGTGCCAGCAGTTTAATGGGAGGGGAAGCTTTCTTT. Translation: CASSLMGGEAFF.